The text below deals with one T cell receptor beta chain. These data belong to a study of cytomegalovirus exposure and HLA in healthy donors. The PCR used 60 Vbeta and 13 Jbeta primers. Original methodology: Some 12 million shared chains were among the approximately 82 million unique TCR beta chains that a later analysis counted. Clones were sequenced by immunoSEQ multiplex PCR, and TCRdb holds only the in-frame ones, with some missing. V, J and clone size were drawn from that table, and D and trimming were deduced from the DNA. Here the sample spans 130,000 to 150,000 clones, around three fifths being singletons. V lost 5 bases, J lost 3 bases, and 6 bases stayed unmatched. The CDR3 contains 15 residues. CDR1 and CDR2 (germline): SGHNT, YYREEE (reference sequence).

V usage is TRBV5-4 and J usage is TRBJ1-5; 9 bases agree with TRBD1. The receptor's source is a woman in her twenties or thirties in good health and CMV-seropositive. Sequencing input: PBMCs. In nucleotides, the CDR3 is TGTGCCAGCAGTGAACAGGGGGCCCCCAATCAGCCCCAGCATTTT. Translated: CASSEQGAPNQPQHF.